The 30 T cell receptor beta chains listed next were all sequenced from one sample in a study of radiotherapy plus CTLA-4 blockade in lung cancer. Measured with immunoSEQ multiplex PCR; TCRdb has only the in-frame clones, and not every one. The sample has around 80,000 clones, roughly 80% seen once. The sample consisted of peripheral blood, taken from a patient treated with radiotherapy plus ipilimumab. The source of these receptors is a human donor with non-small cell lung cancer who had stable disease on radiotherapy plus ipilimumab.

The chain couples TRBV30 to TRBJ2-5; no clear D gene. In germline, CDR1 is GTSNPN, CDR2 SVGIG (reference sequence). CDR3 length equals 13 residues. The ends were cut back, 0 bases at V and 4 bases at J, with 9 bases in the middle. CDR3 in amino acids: CAWSVRARETQYF. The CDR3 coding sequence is TGTGCCTGGAGTGTACGAGCTCGAGAGACCCAGTACTTC.

The CDR3 DNA follows: TGTGCCAGCAGCGTAGGGGTTGAGGAGACCCAGTACTTC. Translating it yields CASSVGVEETQYF. The chain couples TRBV9 to TRBJ2-5; D is ambiguous. The CDR3 covers 13 residues. Deletions cut 0 bases from V and 5 bases from J, with 8 bases between. Per germline, CDR1 SGDLS and CDR2 YYNGEE.

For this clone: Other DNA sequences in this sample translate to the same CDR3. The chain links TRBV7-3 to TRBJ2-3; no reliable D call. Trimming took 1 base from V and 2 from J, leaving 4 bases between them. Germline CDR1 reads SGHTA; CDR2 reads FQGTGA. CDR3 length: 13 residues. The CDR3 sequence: CASSLIATDTQYF. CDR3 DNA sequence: TGTGCCAGCAGCTTAATCGCCACAGATACGCAGTATTTT.

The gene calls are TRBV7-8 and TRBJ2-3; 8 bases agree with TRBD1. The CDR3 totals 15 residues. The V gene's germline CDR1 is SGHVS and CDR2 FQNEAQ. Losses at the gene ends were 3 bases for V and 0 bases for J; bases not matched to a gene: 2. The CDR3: CASSLQGASTDTQYF. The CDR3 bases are TGTGCCAGCAGCTTGCAGGGGGCGAGCACAGATACGCAGTATTTT.

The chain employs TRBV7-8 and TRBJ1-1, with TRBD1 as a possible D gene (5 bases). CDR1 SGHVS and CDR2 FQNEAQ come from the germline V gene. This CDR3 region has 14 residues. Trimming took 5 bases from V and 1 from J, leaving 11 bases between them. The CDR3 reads CASSQGWQNTEAFF. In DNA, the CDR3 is TGTGCCAGCAGCCAGGGCTGGCAGAACACTGAAGCTTTCTTT.

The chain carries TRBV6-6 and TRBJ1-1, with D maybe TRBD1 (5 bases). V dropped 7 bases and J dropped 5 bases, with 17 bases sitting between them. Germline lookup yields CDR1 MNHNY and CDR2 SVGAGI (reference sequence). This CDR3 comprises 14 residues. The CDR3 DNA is TGTGCCAGCACCTACGGGACGTCGAAAACTGAAGCTTTCTTT. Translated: CASTYGTSKTEAFF.

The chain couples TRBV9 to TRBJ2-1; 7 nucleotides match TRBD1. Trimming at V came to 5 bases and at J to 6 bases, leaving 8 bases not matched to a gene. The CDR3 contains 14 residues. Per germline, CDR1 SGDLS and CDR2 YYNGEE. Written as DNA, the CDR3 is TGTGCCAGCAGTGAGGGGGCAGGGAGCAATGAGCAGTTCTTC. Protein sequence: CASSEGAGSNEQFF.

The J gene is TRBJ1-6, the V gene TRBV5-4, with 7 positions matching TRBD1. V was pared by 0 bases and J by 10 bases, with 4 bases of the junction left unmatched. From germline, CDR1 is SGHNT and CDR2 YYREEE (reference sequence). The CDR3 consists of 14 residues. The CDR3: CASSLVDRESPLHF. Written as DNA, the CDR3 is TGTGCCAGCAGCTTGGTAGACAGGGAATCACCCCTCCACTTT.

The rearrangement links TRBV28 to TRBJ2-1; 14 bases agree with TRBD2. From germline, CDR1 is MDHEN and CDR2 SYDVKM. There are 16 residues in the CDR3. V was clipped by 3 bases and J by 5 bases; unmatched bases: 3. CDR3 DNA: TGTGCCAGCAGTTTGCGGACTAGCGGGAGGAACAATGAGCAGTTCTTC. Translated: CASSLRTSGRNNEQFF.

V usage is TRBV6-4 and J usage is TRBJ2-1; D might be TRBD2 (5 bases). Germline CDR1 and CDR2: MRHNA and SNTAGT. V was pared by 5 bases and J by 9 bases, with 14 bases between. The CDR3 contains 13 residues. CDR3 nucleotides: TGTGCCAGCAGTACGGGCCCCGAGGGTGAGCAGTTCTTC. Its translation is CASSTGPEGEQFF.

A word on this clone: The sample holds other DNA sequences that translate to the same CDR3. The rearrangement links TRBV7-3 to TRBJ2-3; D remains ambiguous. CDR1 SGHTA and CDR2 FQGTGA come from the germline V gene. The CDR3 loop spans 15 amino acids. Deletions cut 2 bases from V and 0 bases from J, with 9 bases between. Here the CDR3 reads CASSLLAGSTDTQYF. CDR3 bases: TGTGCCAGCAGCTTATTGGCTGGCAGCACAGATACGCAGTATTTT.

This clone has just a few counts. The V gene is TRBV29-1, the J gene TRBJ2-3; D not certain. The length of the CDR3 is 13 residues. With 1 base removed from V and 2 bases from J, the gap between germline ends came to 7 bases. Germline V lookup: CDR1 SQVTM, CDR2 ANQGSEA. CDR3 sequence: CSVEAGITDTQYF. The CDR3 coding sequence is TGCAGCGTTGAAGCTGGGATCACAGATACGCAGTATTTT.

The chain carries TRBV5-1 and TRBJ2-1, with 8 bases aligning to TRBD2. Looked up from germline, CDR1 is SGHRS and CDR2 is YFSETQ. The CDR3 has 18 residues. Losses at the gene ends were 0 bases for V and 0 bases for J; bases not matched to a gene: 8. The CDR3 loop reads CASSLETGGPSSYNEQFF. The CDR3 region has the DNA TGCGCCAGCAGCTTGGAAACGGGAGGGCCGAGCTCCTACAATGAGCAGTTCTTC. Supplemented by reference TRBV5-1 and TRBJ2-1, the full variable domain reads KAGVTQTPRYLIKTRGQQVTLSCSPISGHRSVSWYQQTPGQGLQFLFEYFSETQRNKGNFPGRFSGRQFSNSRSEMNVSTLELGDSALYLCASSLETGGPSSYNEQFFGPGTRLTVL.

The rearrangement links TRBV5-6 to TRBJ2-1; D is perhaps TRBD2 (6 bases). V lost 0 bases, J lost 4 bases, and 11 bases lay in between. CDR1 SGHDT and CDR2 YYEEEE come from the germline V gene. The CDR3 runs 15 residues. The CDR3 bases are TGTGCCAGCAGCTTGGCCGGGAGAACTTACAATGAGCAGTTCTTC. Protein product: CASSLAGRTYNEQFF.

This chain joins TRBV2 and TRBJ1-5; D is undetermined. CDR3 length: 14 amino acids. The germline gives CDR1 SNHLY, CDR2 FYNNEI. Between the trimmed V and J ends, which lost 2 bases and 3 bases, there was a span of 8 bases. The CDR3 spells CASSELLVNQPQHF. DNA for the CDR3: TGTGCCAGCAGTGAATTACTGGTCAATCAGCCCCAGCATTTT.

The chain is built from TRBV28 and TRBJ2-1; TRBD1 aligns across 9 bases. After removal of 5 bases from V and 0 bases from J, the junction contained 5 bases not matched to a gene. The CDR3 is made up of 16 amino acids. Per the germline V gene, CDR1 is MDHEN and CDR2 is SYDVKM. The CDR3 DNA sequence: TGTGCCAGCAGTACGGGACAGGGCTTCTCCTACAATGAGCAGTTCTTC. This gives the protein CASSTGQGFSYNEQFF.

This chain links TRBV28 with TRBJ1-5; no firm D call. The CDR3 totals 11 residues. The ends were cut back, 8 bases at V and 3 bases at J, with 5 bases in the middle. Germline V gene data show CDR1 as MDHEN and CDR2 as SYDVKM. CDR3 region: CASASNQPQHF. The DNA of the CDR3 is TGTGCCAGCGCGTCCAATCAGCCCCAGCATTTT. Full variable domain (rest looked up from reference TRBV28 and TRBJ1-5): DVKVTQSSRYLVKRTGEKVFLECVQDMDHENMFWYRQDPGLGLRLIYFSYDVKMKEKGDIPEGYSVSREKKERFSLILESASTNQTSMYLCASASNQPQHFGDGTRLSIL.

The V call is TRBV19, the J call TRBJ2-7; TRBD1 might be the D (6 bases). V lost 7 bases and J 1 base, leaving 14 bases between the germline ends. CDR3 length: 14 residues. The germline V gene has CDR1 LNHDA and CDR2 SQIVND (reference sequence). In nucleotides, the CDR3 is TGTGCCAGTAACCCGACAGGCCGGTCCTACGAGCAGTACTTC. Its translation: CASNPTGRSYEQYF.

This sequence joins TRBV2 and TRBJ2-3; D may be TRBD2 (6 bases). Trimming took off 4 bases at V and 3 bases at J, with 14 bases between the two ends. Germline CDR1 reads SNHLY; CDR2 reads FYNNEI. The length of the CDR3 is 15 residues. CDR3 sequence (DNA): TGTGCCAGCAGTGTGGTGGGACTGGGTACAGATACGCAGTATTTT. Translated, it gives CASSVVGLGTDTQYF.

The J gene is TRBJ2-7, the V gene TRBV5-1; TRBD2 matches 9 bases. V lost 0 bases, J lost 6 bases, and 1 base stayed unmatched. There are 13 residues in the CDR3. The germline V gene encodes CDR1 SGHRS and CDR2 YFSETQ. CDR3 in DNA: TGCGCCAGCAGCTTGGGACTAGCGGCCGAGCAGTACTTC. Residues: CASSLGLAAEQYF.

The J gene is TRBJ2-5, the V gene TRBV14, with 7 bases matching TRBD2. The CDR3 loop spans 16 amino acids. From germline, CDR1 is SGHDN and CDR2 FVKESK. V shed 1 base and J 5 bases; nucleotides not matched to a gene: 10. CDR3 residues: CASSQGRLAPWETQYF. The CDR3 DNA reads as TGTGCCAGCAGCCAAGGTCGACTAGCCCCCTGGGAGACCCAGTACTTC.

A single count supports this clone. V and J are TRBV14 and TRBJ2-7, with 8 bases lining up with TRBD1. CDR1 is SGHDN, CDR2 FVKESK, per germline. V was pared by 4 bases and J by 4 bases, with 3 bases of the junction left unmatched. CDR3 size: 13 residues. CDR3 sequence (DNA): TGTGCCAGCAGCCTTCGACAGGGGTACGAGCAGTACTTC. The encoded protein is CASSLRQGYEQYF.

This CDR3 is CASSLNTGGVDEQYF. The CDR3 nucleotides read TGTGCCAGCAGCTTAAATACAGGGGGGGTGGACGAGCAGTACTTC. This chain connects TRBV7-9 to TRBJ2-7; possible D gene TRBD1, 8 bases. CDR1 SEHNR and CDR2 FQNEAQ come from the germline V gene (reference sequence). Trimming removed 2 bases from V and 5 bases from J, with 16 bases in between. The CDR3 contains 15 residues.

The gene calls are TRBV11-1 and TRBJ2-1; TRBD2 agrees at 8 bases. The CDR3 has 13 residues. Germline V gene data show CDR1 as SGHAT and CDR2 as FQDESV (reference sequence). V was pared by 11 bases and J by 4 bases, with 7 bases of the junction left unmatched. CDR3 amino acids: CASSGGAYNEQFF. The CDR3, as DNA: TGTGCCTCCTCGGGGGGGGCTTACAATGAGCAGTTCTTC.

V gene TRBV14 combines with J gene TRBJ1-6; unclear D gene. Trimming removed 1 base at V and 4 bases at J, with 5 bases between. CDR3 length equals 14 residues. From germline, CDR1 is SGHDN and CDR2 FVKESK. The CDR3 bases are TGTGCCAGCAGCCAAGGGGGATATAATTCACCCCTCCACTTT. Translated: CASSQGGYNSPLHF.

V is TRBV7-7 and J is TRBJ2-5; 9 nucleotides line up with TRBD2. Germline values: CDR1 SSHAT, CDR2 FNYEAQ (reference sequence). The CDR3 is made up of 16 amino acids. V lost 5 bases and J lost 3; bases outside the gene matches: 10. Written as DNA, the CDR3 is TGTGCCAGCAGCCCAAGTTACGAGCGGGGGGAAGAGACCCAGTACTTC. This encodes CASSPSYERGEETQYF.

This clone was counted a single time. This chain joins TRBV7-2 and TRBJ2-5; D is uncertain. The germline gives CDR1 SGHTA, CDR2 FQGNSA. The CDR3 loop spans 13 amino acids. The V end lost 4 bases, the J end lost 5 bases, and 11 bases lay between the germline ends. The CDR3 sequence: CASSSPVLETQYF. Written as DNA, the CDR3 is TGTGCCAGCAGCTCCCCAGTTCTCGAGACCCAGTACTTC.

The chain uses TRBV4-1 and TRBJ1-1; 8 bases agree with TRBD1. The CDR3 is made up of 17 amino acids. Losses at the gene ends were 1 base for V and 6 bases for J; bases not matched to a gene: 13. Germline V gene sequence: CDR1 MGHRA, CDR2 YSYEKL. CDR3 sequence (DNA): TGCGCCAGCAGCCAAGGCCAGAGGACAGGGACCCTCCCTGAAGCTTTCTTT. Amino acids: CASSQGQRTGTLPEAFF.

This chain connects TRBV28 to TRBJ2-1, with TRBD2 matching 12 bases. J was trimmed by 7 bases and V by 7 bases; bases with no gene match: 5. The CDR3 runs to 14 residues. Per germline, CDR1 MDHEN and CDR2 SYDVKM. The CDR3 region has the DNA TGTGCCAGCACCTCTACTAGCGGGAGGAATGAGCAGTTCTTC. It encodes CASTSTSGRNEQFF.

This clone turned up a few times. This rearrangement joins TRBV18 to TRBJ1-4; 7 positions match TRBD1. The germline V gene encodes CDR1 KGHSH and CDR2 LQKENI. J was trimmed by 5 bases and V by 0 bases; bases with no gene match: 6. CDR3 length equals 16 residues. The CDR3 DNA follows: TGTGCCAGCTCACCACCGGTGAGGGGGCTAAATGAAAAACTGTTTTTT. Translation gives CASSPPVRGLNEKLFF.